This TCR beta chain was obtained from a study of CD8 T cells in ankylosing spondylitis. Study-level results: Earlier work had already found some motif variants in reactive arthritis synovial fluid and blood. Seemingly characteristic of ankylosing spondylitis blood was a TCR beta motif consisting of about 8 highly homologous variants. Clones linked to disease were reported to show significant enrichment in matched ankylosing spondylitis synovial fluid.

This clonotype was observed a handful of times. Its antigen is still unknown. A single record per CDR3 protein comes from TCRdb applying MiXCR to the 5' RACE reads. The sample includes 330,000 or so distinct CDR3 sequences, 8% seen only once; the top ten take roughly 15%. V trimming: 6 bases; J trimming: 2 bases; junction bases outside the gene matches: 10. CDR3 length: 16 amino acids. The germline V gene has CDR1 KGHSH and CDR2 LQKENI. V is TRBV18 and J is TRBJ2-7; TRBD2 matches 10 bases. The sequenced sample was blood, either unsorted or a sorted T cell fraction (not recorded which). This clonotype was obtained from a male donor with ankylosing spondylitis. The CDR3 sequence is CASSPPDGTSAYEQYF. CDR3 coding DNA: TGTGCCAGCTCCCCTCCCGACGGGACTAGCGCCTACGAGCAGTACTTC.